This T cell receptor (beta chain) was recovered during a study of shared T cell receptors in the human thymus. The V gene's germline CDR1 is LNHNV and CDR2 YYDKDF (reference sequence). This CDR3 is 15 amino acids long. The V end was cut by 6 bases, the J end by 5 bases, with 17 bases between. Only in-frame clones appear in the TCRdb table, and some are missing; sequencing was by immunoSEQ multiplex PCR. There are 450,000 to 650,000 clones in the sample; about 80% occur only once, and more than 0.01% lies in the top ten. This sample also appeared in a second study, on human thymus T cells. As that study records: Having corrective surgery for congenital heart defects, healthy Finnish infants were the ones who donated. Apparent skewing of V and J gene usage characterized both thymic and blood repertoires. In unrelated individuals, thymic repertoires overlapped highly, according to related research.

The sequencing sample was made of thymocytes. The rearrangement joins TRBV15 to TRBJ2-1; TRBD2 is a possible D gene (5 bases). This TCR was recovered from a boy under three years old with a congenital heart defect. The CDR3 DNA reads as TGTGCCACCAGGCAGCGGAGTGGAAAGAACAATGAGCAGTTCTTC. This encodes CATRQRSGKNNEQFF.